The following is a T cell receptor beta chain sequence with its context. Its antigen remains undetermined. No much larger clone exists at a distance of one base, and base qualities are not known. This entry is derived from a study of PD-1 blockade in mismatch repair-deficient tumors (TCRdb year 2017). In terms of the full investigation: Between late 2013 and late 2016, approximately 90 consecutive patients with some 11 mismatch repair-deficient cancer types, all previously treated and progressing, were enrolled in the trial. Deep sequencing of TCR CDR3 regions was used to track tumor-associated T cell clones in peripheral blood of patients responding to PD-1 blockade.

For every enrolled patient, mismatch repair deficiency was confirmed by either polymerase chain reaction or immunohistochemistry. TCR sequencing was carried out for a few patients who responded to pembrolizumab therapy. Pembrolizumab PD-1 blockade was prospectively tested in advanced mismatch repair-deficient cancers, regardless of tissue of origin, in the phase II trial. Serial peripheral blood T cell samples were collected before and at multiple times after starting PD-1 blockade. Blood sampling times were expressed in weeks after the first pembrolizumab dose. Here is what the overall study found, with its caveats: Clones residing in the tumor, which were often undetectable in blood before treatment, expanded quickly after pembrolizumab and then contracted, generally before radiologic responses.

Libraries came from the immunoSEQ multiplex PCR assay. Here the immuneACCESS table is served through TCRdb, limited to in-frame sequences with V and J called. Missing clones are a known gap in these copies; in checked studies unresolved V genes cover under half, and the rest lacks a known reason. The sample data list around 40,000 clones, and approximately 84% of these were observed just once. The top ten clones comprise 3.9% of the sample. The germline V end is reduced by 5 bases and the J end by 6 bases; junction bases left unmatched: 2. CDR1 MNHEY and CDR2 SVGAGI were looked up in the germline V gene. The CDR3 runs 14 amino acids, cysteine and phenylalanine included. Only CDR3 DNA is held: 42 bases, read in frame from base 1.

Sequencing used peripheral blood, obtained 76 weeks after starting pembrolizumab. The receptor was isolated from an adult with mismatch repair-deficient cancer. The sequence is built from TRBV6-5 and TRBJ2-1; TRBD2 aligns with 12 central bases. The CDR3 amino acid sequence is: CASSQLAGGNEQFF. The DNA sequence follows: TGTGCCAGCAGTCAACTAGCGGGGGGCAATGAGCAGTTCTTC.